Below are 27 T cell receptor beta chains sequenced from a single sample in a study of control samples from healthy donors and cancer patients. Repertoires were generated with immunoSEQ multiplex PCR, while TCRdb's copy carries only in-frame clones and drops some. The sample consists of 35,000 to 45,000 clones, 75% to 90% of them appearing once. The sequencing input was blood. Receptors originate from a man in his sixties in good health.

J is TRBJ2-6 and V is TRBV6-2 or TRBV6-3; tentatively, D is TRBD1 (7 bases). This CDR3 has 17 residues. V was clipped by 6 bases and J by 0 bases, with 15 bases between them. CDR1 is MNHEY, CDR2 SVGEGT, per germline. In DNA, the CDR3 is TGTGCCAGCAGCGCGGGACAGTTCAGCTCTGGGGCCAACGTCCTGACTTTC. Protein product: CASSAGQFSSGANVLTF.

The CDR3 region has the DNA TGTGCCAGCAGTTCCCCCCACAGGGGATTGTCACCCCTCCACTTT. It codes for CASSSPHRGLSPLHF. The V and J genes are TRBV28 and TRBJ1-6; 7 nucleotides line up with TRBD1. The CDR3 is 15 amino acids. Germline V gene lookup returns CDR1 MDHEN and CDR2 SYDVKM. After removal of 4 bases from V and 10 bases from J, the junction contained 10 bases not matched to a gene.

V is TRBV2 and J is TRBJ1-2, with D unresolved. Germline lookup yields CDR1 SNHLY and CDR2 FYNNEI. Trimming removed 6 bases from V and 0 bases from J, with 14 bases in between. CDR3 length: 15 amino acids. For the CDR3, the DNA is TGTGCCAGCAGGGTAGACCAGCATTCTAACTATGGCTACACCTTC. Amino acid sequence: CASRVDQHSNYGYTF.

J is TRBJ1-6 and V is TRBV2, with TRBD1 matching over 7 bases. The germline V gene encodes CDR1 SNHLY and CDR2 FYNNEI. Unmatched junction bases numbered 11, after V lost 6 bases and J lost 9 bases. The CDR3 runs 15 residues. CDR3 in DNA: TGTGCCAGCAGGGTCGGGACAGTCGAAGCTTCACCCCTCCACTTT. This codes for CASRVGTVEASPLHF.

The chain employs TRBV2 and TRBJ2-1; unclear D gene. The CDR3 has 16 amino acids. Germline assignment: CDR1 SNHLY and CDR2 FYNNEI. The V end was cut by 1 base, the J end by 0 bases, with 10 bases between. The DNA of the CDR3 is TGTGCCAGCAGTGAAGAGGGCGCCAGCTCCTACAATGAGCAGTTCTTC. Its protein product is CASSEEGASSYNEQFF.

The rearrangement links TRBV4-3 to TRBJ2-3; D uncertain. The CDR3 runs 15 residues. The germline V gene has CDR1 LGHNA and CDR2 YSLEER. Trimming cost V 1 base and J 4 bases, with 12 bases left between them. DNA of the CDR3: TGCGCCAGCAGCCAAGTCCCCAAACGGGCAGATACGCAGTATTTT. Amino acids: CASSQVPKRADTQYF.

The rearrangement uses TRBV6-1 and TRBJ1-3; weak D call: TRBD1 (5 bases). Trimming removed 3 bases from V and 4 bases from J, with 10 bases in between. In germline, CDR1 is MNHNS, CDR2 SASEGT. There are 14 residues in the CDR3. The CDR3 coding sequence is TGTGCCAGCAGTGAGTGGACACGCGGAAACACCATATATTTT. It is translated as CASSEWTRGNTIYF.

The CDR3 loop reads CASRMDRVEKLFF. The CDR3 nucleotides read TGTGCCAGCAGGATGGACAGGGTCGAAAAACTGTTTTTT. The chain has TRBV28 and TRBJ1-4; 8 bases map to TRBD1. This CDR3 has 13 amino acids. Per germline, CDR1 MDHEN and CDR2 SYDVKM. Losses at the gene ends were 6 bases for V and 8 bases for J; bases not matched to a gene: 5.

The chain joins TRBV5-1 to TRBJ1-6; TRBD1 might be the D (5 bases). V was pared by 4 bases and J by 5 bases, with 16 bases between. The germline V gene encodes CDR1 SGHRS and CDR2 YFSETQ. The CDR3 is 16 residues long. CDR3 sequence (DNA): TGCGCCAGCAGCCCTGACGGGACTGCACATAATTCACCCCTCCACTTT. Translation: CASSPDGTAHNSPLHF.

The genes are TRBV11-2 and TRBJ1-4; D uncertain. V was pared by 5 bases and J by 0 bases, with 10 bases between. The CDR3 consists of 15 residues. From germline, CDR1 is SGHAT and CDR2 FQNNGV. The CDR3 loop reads CASSPGGTTNEKLFF. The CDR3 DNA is TGTGCCAGCAGCCCCGGTGGCACAACTAATGAAAAACTGTTTTTT. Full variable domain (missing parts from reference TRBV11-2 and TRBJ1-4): EAGVAQSPRYKIIEKRQSVAFWCNPISGHATLYWYQQILGQGPKLLIQFQNNGVVDDSQLPKDRFSAERLKGVDSTLKIQPAKLEDSAVYLCASSPGGTTNEKLFFGSGTQLSVL.

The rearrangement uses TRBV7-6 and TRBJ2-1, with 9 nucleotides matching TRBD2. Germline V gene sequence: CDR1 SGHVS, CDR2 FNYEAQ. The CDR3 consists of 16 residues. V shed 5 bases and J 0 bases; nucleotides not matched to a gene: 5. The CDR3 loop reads CASSETSGSSYNEQFF. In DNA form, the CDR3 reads TGTGCCAGCAGCGAGACTAGCGGAAGCTCCTACAATGAGCAGTTCTTC. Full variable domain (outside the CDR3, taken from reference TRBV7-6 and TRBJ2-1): GAGVSQSPRYKVTKRGQDVALRCDPISGHVSLYWYRQALGQGPEFLTYFNYEAQQDKSGLPNDRFSAERPEGSISTLTIQRTEQRDSAMYRCASSETSGSSYNEQFFGPGTRLTVL.

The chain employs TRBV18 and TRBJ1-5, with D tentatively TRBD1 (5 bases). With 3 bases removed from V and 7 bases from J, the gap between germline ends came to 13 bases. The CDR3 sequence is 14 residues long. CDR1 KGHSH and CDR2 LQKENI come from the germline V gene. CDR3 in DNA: TGTGCCAGCTCACCGAGATCGGGGGGGCAGCCCCAGCATTTT. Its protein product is CASSPRSGGQPQHF. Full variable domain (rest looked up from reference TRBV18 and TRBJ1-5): NAGVMQNPRHLVRRRGQEARLRCSPMKGHSHVYWYRQLPEEGLKFMVYLQKENIIDESGMPKERFSAEFPKEGPSILRIQQVVRGDSAAYFCASSPRSGGQPQHFGDGTRLSIL.

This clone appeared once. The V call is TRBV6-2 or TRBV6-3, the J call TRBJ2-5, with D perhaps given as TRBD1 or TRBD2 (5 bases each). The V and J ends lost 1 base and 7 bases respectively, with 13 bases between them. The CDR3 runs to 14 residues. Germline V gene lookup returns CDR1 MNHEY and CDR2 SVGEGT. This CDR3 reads CASSYLQVRGTQYF. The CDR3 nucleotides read TGTGCCAGCAGTTACTTACAGGTCCGGGGGACCCAGTACTTC.

The CDR3 sequence: CASSYVPGGDNEQFF. CDR3 bases: TGTGCCAGTAGCTACGTCCCAGGGGGGGACAATGAGCAGTTCTTC. The V and J genes are TRBV19 and TRBJ2-1, with D perhaps matching TRBD1 or TRBD2 (7 bases each). This CDR3 comprises 15 residues. The V end was cut by 6 bases, the J end by 5 bases, with 17 bases between. The germline gives CDR1 LNHDA, CDR2 SQIVND (reference sequence).

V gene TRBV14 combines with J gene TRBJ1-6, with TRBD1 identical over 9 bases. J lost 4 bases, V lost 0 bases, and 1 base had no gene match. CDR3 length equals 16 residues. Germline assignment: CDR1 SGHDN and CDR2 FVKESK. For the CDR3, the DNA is TGTGCCAGCAGCCAAGATGGGACAGGGTATAATTCACCCCTCCACTTT. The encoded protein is CASSQDGTGYNSPLHF.

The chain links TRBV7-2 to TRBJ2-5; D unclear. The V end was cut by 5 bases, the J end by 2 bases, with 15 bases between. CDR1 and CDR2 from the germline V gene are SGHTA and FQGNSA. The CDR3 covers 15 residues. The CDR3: CASSRFDTPQETQYF. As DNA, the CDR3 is TGTGCCAGCAGCCGGTTTGACACCCCACAAGAGACCCAGTACTTC.

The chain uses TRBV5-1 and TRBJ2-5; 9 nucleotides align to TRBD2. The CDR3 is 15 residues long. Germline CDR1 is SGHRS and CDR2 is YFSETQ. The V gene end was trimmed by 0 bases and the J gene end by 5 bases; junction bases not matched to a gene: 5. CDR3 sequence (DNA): TGCGCCAGCAGCTTGGGACTAGCGGTGGGGGAGACCCAGTACTTC. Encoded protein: CASSLGLAVGETQYF. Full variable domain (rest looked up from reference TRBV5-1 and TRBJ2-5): KAGVTQTPRYLIKTRGQQVTLSCSPISGHRSVSWYQQTPGQGLQFLFEYFSETQRNKGNFPGRFSGRQFSNSRSEMNVSTLELGDSALYLCASSLGLAVGETQYFGPGTRLLVL.

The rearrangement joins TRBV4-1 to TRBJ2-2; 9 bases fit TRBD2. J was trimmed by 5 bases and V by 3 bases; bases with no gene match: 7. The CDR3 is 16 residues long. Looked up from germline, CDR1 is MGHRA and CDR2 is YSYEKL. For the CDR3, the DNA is TGCGCCAGCAGCCAGACAGCGGGGGGAGGTACCGGGGAGCTGTTTTTT. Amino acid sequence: CASSQTAGGGTGELFF.

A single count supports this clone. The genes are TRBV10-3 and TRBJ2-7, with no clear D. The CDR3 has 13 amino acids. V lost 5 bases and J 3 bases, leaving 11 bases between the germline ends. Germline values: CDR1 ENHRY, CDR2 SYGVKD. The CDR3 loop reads CAISYAGVYEQYF. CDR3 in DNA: TGTGCCATCAGTTATGCAGGAGTCTACGAGCAGTACTTC.

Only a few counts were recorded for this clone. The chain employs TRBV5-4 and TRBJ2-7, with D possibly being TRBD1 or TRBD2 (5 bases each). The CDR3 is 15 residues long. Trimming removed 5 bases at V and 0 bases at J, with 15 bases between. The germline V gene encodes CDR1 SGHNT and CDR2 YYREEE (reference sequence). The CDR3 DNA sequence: TGTGCCAGCAGGGCCGGGACGGCGAGCTCCTACGAGCAGTACTTC. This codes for CASRAGTASSYEQYF.

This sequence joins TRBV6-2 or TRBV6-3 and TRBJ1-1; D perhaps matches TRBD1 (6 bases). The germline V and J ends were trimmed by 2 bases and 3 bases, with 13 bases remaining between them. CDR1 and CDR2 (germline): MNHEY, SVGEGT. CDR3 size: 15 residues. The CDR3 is CASSYGVRGHTEAFF. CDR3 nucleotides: TGTGCCAGCAGTTACGGGGTCAGGGGTCACACTGAAGCTTTCTTT.

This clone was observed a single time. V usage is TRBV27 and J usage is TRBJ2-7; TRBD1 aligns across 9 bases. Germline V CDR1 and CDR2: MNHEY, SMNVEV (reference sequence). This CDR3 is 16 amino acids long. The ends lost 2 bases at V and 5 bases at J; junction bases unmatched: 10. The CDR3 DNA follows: TGTGCCAGCAGTTTACTCGGGACAGGGAGGGATCACGAGCAGTACTTC. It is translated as CASSLLGTGRDHEQYF.

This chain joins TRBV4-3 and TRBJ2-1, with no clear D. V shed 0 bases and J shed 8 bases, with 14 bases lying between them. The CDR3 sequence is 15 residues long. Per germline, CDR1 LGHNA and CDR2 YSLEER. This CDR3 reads CASSQESRAIDEQFF. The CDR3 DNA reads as TGCGCCAGCAGCCAAGAAAGTAGGGCTATCGATGAGCAGTTCTTC.

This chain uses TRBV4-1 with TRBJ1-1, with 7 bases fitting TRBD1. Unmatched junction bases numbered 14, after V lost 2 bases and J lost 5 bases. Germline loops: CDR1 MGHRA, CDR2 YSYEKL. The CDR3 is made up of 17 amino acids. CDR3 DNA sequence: TGCGCCAGCAGCCAATCGGACAGGAGCGGAAAGCGGACTGAAGCTTTCTTT. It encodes CASSQSDRSGKRTEAFF.

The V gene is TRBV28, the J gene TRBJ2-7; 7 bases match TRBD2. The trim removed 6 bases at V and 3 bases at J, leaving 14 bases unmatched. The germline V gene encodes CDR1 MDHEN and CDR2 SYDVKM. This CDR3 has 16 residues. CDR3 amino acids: CASSLGPLASGYEQYF. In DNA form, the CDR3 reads TGTGCCAGCAGCCTTGGCCCTCTCGCTAGCGGCTACGAGCAGTACTTC.

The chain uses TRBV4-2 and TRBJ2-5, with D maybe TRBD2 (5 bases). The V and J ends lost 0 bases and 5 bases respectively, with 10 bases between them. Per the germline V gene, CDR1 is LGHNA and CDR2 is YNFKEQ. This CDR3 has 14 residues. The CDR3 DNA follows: TGTGCCAGCAGCCAAGACCTAGCCGGTGAGACCCAGTACTTC. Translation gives CASSQDLAGETQYF.

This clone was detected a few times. The CDR3 DNA reads as TGTGCCAGCAGCTTAGTGGCAGGGGGCGGGTATAATTCACCCCTCCACTTT. Translating gives CASSLVAGGGYNSPLHF. The chain joins TRBV7-2 to TRBJ1-6; 8 bases align to TRBD1. The CDR3 runs to 17 residues. Germline V gene sequence: CDR1 SGHTA, CDR2 FQGNSA. J gave up 4 bases and V 1 base, and 6 bases lay outside the gene matches. Variable domain in full (rest from reference TRBV7-2 and TRBJ1-6): GAGVSQSPSNKVTEKGKDVELRCDPISGHTALYWYRQSLGQGLEFLIYFQGNSAPDKSGLPSDRFSAERTGGSVSTLTIQRTQQEDSAVYLCASSLVAGGGYNSPLHFGNGTRLTVT.